This T cell receptor beta chain was captured by sequencing in a study of blood T cell repertoires in COVID-19. Germline CDR1 reads LNHDA; CDR2 reads SQIVND (reference sequence). The V segment lost 3 bases and the J segment 9 bases; nucleotides outside the gene matches: 7. The CDR3 totals 14 residues. Living in about two dozen US areas, the participants were between 18 and 89 years of age. Cohorts were determined from participant-reported clinical history. Donors in Cohort 3 who had recovered were those with two negative PCRs, healthcare professional clearance, or resolution of their symptoms. Some clones are missing from TCRdb's copy, which holds only in-frame ones; the method was immunoSEQ multiplex PCR. The table has about 410,000 clones, roughly 88% seen once.

The clonotype originates from a man aged 18 to 35 who had recovered from COVID-19. V and J are TRBV19 and TRBJ2-1; the match to TRBD2 covers 8 bases. The material sequenced was PBMCs or T cells enriched from blood (not recorded which). This chain's CDR3 is CASSMGREGSEQFF. The CDR3 nucleotides read TGTGCCAGTAGTATGGGCCGGGAGGGCAGTGAGCAGTTCTTC.